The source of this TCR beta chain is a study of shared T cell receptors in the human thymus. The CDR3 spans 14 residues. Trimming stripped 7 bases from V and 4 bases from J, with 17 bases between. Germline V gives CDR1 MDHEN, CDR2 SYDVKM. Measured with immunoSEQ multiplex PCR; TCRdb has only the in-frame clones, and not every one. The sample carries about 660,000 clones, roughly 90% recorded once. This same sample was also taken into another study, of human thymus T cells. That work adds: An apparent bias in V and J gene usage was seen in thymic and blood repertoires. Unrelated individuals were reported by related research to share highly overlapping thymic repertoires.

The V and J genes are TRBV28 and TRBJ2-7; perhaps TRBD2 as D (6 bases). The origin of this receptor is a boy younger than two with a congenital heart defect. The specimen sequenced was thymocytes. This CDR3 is CASTTGEAKYEQYF. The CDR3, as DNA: TGTGCCAGCACAACGGGGGAAGCTAAATACGAGCAGTACTTC.